These 7 T cell receptor beta chains share one sample of origin, sequenced in a study of T cells in Graves' hyperthyroidism and ophthalmopathy. Amplified regions were TCR beta CDR3 sequences from RNA transcripts. Using the HTBI primer set, a first-round RT-PCR was run on the TCR CDR3. From the multiplex PCR reads, TCRdb called clonotypes with MiXCR, one entry per CDR3 protein. Seen here are about 380,000 distinct CDR3 sequences, over 11% observed once, and the top ten hold roughly 9.6%. Specimen: blood. The receptor source for this set is a woman aged 55 to 70 with Graves' hyperthyroidism.

This clonotype was picked up many times. The chain carries TRBV5-4 and TRBJ1-2; 10 bases align to TRBD1. The V gene's germline CDR1 is SGHNT and CDR2 YYREEE (reference sequence). Losses at the gene ends were 4 bases for V and 9 bases for J; bases not matched to a gene: 21. The CDR3 extends over 18 amino acids. The CDR3 bases are TGTGCCAGCAGCCCTCGAACCGGGACAGGGGCTTCTTCGGGAAGCTACACCTTC. Translated: CASSPRTGTGASSGSYTF.

This clonotype was seen many times. The V gene is TRBV7-2, the J gene TRBJ2-2, with 8 bases fitting TRBD2. Germline V CDR1 and CDR2: SGHTA, FQGNSA. The CDR3 has 15 residues. Losses at the gene ends were 2 bases for V and 4 bases for J; bases not matched to a gene: 3. The CDR3 spells CASSLSGTSTGELFF. As DNA, the CDR3 is TGTGCCAGCAGCTTATCCGGGACTAGCACCGGGGAGCTGTTTTTT.

The rearrangement links TRBV10-3 to TRBJ1-1; D not resolved. Trimming took 0 bases from V and 6 from J, leaving 17 bases between them. From germline, CDR1 is ENHRY and CDR2 SYGVKD. The CDR3 is 16 residues long. The CDR3 nucleotides read TGTGCCATCAGTGAGTCGACCTCGGGGATTTTGGCTGAAGCTTTCTTT. Translation gives CAISESTSGILAEAFF.

This clonotype was found a few times. V gene TRBV7-9 combines with J gene TRBJ1-4; 7 bases agree with TRBD1. Germline CDR1 is SEHNR and CDR2 is FQNEAQ (reference sequence). There are 16 residues in the CDR3. V lost 5 bases and J lost 0; bases outside the gene matches: 6. The CDR3 DNA follows: TGTGCCAGCAGCCGCGTGGGACAGTCAACTAATGAAAAACTGTTTTTT. The encoded protein is CASSRVGQSTNEKLFF. Variable domain in full (rest from reference TRBV7-9 and TRBJ1-4): DTGVSQNPRHKITKRGQNVTFRCDPISEHNRLYWYRQTLGQGPEFLTYFQNEAQLEKSRLLSDRFSAERPKGSFSTLEIQRTEQGDSAMYLCASSRVGQSTNEKLFFGSGTQLSVL.

This clonotype was found many times. This rearrangement joins TRBV30 to TRBJ2-3, with 12 bases matching TRBD2. Germline trimming cut 0 bases from V and 3 bases from J; bases unmatched to any gene: 4. Germline V gene lookup returns CDR1 GTSNPN and CDR2 SVGIG (reference sequence). CDR3 size: 16 residues. CDR3 sequence: CAWSVGLAGLTDTQYF. Written as DNA, the CDR3 is TGTGCCTGGAGTGTTGGACTAGCGGGACTAACAGATACGCAGTATTTT.

In its sample, this clonotype was seen many times. V is TRBV18 and J is TRBJ2-2; 8 nucleotides match TRBD2. CDR3 size: 15 residues. The V gene's germline CDR1 is KGHSH and CDR2 LQKENI. With V trimmed by 3 bases and J by 5 bases, 5 bases remained unmatched. The CDR3 DNA follows: TGTGCCAGCTCACCGAGCGGGAGTCAAACCGGGGAGCTGTTTTTT. This codes for CASSPSGSQTGELFF.

The V call is TRBV28, the J call TRBJ2-5, with D possibly being TRBD1 (6 bases). Germline assignment: CDR1 MDHEN and CDR2 SYDVKM. The CDR3 runs to 16 residues. The ends were cut back, 3 bases at V and 2 bases at J, with 16 bases in the middle. The CDR3 DNA sequence: TGTGCCAGCAGTTTCGGACCCGGGACACAACAAGAGACCCAGTACTTC. The encoded protein is CASSFGPGTQQETQYF.